This TCR beta chain was found in a study of regulatory T cells in long-lasting Graves disease. Study-wide results and limits: Lower TCR diversity characterized persistent Graves' patients relative to newly diagnosed patients. TRBV28 was favored in persistent disease, as were TRBJ1-2 and TRBJ2-5.

With respect to this clonotype: What it binds is unknown.

Libraries of TCR beta came from iRepertoire HTBI primers plus Arm-PCR of CDR3 regions. From the multiplex PCR reads, TCRdb called clonotypes with MiXCR, one entry per CDR3 protein. Counted here are about 470,000 distinct CDR3 sequences, more than 20% occurring once; the ten biggest clones make up 6.5% to 10%. CDR1 is KGHSH and CDR2 is LQKENI in the germline V gene. V was cut by 2 bases and J by 5 bases, with 17 bases left in between. The CDR3 loop spans 16 amino acids. Time point of the sample: persistent/refractory GD, antithyroid drugs over 5 years with positive TRAb. The TCR library was made from RNA that had been extracted from PBMCs in TRIzol.

This sequence originates from a female donor with Graves disease. Specimen: peripheral blood mononuclear cells (PBMCs), collected when the disease was refractory, from a patient treated with antithyroid drugs. The rearrangement uses TRBV18 and TRBJ2-3; either TRBD1 or TRBD2 may supply D (6 bases each). The CDR3 is CASSPEEVRGQDTQYF. CDR3 in DNA: TGTGCCAGCTCACCAGAGGAAGTCCGGGGGCAAGATACGCAGTATTTT.